The clone carrying this TCR beta chain was observed a few times. The antigen is unknown. These data originate in a study of Graves' ophthalmopathy and Graves' hyperthyroidism. Study outcomes and limitations: The model reached 70.59% sensitivity and under 75% specificity for predicting ophthalmopathy progression.

Using RNA transcripts, the TCR beta CDR3 regions were amplified. HTBI primers were employed in first-round RT-PCR, then a second-round multiplex PCR followed. A single record per CDR3 protein comes from TCRdb applying MiXCR to the multiplex PCR reads. The sample carries around 1.1 million distinct CDR3 sequences, 35% to 40% recorded once. The clonotype was recovered from an adult man with Graves' hyperthyroidism. The sequenced sample consisted of peripheral blood or thyroid tissue (not recorded which).

The DNA for the CDR3 is TGTGCCAGCAGCCCGAGGACCTGGGACGAGCAGTACTTC. Protein product: CASSPRTWDEQYF. The chain carries TRBV7-9 and TRBJ2-7, with no clear D. This CDR3 contains 13 residues. Trimming took off 5 bases at V and 5 bases at J, with 13 bases between the two ends. Germline V gene lookup returns CDR1 SEHNR and CDR2 FQNEAQ (reference sequence).